Listed below are T cell receptor beta chains from one sample, sequenced in a study of blood T cell repertoires in COVID-19. The repertoire was sequenced with immunoSEQ multiplex PCR; TCRdb's copy has only in-frame clones and lacks some. The table lists around 250,000 clones, roughly 85% of them singletons. The sequencing input was peripheral blood. The receptors stem from a woman in her thirties with active or convalescent COVID-19. Each CDR3 is given without its conserved first and last residue. The order of the fields is V gene, CDR3 protein.

>TRBV6-5
ASSYSIGTGNEKLF
>TRBV5-5
ASSLRAGGPYEQY
>TRBV27
ASSPGLAGGEQF
>TRBV5-6
ASSLVPGIRNTEAF
>TRBV6-5
ASSYPGSETQY
>TRBV4-2
ASSQGETGDGYT
>TRBV2
ASSRTLRYQETQY
>TRBV9
ASSVEGRGLSPLH
>TRBV7-9
ASSKGRGQGTNTIY
>TRBV7-2
ASSLDPRGHKLF
>TRBV6-1
ASSEARDGRTSVR
>TRBV27
ATRDRGVGANVLT
>TRBV4-2
ASSQAWDIDQPQH
>TRBV7-3
ASSTGTSGGDTQY
>TRBV5-1
ASSTGQSYEQY
>TRBV30
AWSVDPGSYNSPLH
>TRBV30
AWSPGEVGGNTIY
>TRBV5-6
ASELAGEQY
>TRBV14
ASSQVGGLNTGELF
>TRBV25-1
ASSDQDRMKGYT
>TRBV12-3/TRBV12-4
ASSLQSGTEAF
>TRBV27
ASSLRSTGSLSGGRDTQY
>TRBV7-2
ASSSLQGDGYT
>TRBV11-3
ASSPGGAGANNEQF
>TRBV19
ASSPGTGSDTEAF
>TRBV5-4
ASSRTGAVRTDTQY
>TRBV6-2/TRBV6-3
ASSYSTGNTEAF
>TRBV4-1
ASSQDRGNRENEQF
>TRBV24-1
ATSDRGQGAINEQF
>TRBV28
ASSLLQARDQPQH
>TRBV7-9
ASTGRGSEQY
>TRBV7-2
ASSFRPSGASSDEQF
>TRBV2
ASKLLDAGGGPQH
>TRBV3-1/TRBV3-2
ASSAAPYEQY
>TRBV5-6
ASSPGGGYTEAF
>TRBV3-1/TRBV3-2
ASSPGTSGYTQY
>TRBV25-1
ASSPPGGYSNQPQH
>TRBV30
AWSRGRGMNSPLH
>TRBV18
ASSPWANTEAF
>TRBV6-2/TRBV6-3
ASSYSGPRSGYT
>TRBV5-1
ASSVRPGVGEETEAF
>TRBV27
ASTRRDEGQSSAHRYNEQF
>TRBV6-6
ASSYSGLAGGNEQF
>TRBV25-1
ASRSDRNYGYT
>TRBV9
ASSTAGTGTQH
>TRBV30
AWSVGPGGPYGYT
>TRBV20-1
SASGHPNTEAF
>TRBV29-1
SAMQDSNQPQH
>TRBV10-3
AIGRDGNTIY
>TRBV9
ASSADWVSYEQY
>TRBV7-2
ASSFTGVREQY
>TRBV29-1
SCIRGETQY
>TRBV9
ASTVGDREGSYGYT
>TRBV6-2/TRBV6-3
ASSYRGNYEQY
>TRBV7-8
ASSWRQGTPGAGYT
>TRBV5-4
ASSSPGTGSADTQY
>TRBV18
ASSTELYGYT
>TRBV5-5
ASSLVVGRGDTQY
>TRBV3-1/TRBV3-2
ASSQGYRGMRETQY